This TCR beta chain was captured by sequencing in a study of T cell repertoires in cytomegalovirus infection. Whole-study context: The authors relied on CMV epitopes, both recently identified HLA-C-restricted and well-studied HLA-B-restricted. Shared public TCR beta signatures pointed to both CMV infection and a matching HLA type. Findings and caveats of the study: CMV carriers with the relevant HLA were identified by cumulative public TCR beta family frequency. The response measured ex vivo was dominated by TCR beta clonotypes (HLA-C-restricted and CMV-specific).

Regarding this clonotype: What it binds is unknown.

TCRdb independently ran MiXCR on the reads; one entry per CDR3 protein. This table has some 920,000 distinct CDR3 sequences, around 30% appearing once. This CDR3 contains 15 residues. The V gene's germline CDR1 is SGHVS and CDR2 FNYEAQ. The V and J ends lost 4 bases and 5 bases respectively, with 15 bases between them. The chain carries TRBV7-6 and TRBJ1-3; D perhaps matches TRBD1 (5 bases). This clonotype was obtained from a human donor in good health (CMV status not recorded). Some clones in this sample may be carry-over from other donors' samples. Sequencing used cultured CD8+ T cells from PBMCs, obtained from culture after CMV antigen stimulation. This chain's CDR3 is CASSYRDASRNTIYF. The CDR3 DNA is TGTGCCAGCAGCTACCGGGACGCCAGCAGAAACACCATATATTTT.